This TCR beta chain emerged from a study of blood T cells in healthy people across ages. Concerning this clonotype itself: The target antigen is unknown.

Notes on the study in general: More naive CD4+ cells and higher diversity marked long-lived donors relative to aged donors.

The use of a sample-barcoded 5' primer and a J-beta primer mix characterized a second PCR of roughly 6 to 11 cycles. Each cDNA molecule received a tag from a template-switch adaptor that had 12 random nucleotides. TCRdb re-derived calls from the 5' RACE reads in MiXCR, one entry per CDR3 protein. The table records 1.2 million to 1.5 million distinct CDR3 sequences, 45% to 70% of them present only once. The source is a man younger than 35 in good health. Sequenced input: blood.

CDR3 nucleotides: TGTGCCAGCAGTGGGGGCCTTAATTCACCCCTCCACTTT. The encoded protein is CASSGGLNSPLHF. This chain joins TRBV6-1 and TRBJ1-6; D might be TRBD1 (5 bases). Germline V gives CDR1 MNHNS, CDR2 SASEGT. Deletions cut 4 bases from V and 6 bases from J, with 7 bases between. The CDR3 totals 13 residues.